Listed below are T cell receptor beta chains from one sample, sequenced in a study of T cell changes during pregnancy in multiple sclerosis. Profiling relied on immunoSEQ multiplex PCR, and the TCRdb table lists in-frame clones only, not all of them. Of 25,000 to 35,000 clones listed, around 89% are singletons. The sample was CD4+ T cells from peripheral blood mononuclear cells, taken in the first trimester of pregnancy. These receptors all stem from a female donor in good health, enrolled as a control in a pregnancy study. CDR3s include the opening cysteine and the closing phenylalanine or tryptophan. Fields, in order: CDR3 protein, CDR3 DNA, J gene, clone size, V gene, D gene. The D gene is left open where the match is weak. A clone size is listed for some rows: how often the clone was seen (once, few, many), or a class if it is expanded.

cdr3_aa: CASSSFYEQYF
cdr3_nt: TGTGCCAGCAGCTCCTTTTACGAGCAGTACTTC
j_call: TRBJ2-7
clone_size: NA
v_call: TRBV11-2
d_call: NA

cdr3_aa: CASSFPSPSPLHF
cdr3_nt: TGTGCCAGCAGTTTTCCCTCCCCCTCACCCCTCCACTTT
j_call: TRBJ1-6
clone_size: few
v_call: TRBV27
d_call: NA

cdr3_aa: CASSFRLAGGSTANTQYF
cdr3_nt: TGCGCCAGCAGCTTTAGACTAGCGGGGGGCTCCACGGCAAATACGCAGTATTTT
j_call: TRBJ2-3
clone_size: NA
v_call: TRBV5-1
d_call: TRBD2

cdr3_aa: CASSQDPGVGSNQPQHF
cdr3_nt: TGTGCCAGCAGCCAAGATCCCGGGGTAGGTAGCAATCAGCCCCAGCATTTT
j_call: TRBJ1-5
clone_size: once
v_call: TRBV4-2
d_call: NA

cdr3_aa: CASSPTDRAGGNTIYF
cdr3_nt: TGTGCCAGTAGTCCGACGGACAGGGCGGGTGGAAACACCATATATTTT
j_call: TRBJ1-3
clone_size: NA
v_call: TRBV19
d_call: TRBD1

cdr3_aa: CASSATQRGYTF
cdr3_nt: TGCGCCAGCAGCGCCACTCAACGTGGCTACACCTTC
j_call: TRBJ1-2
clone_size: NA
v_call: TRBV5-1
d_call: NA

cdr3_aa: CASSLGLPSGGSSYNEQFF
cdr3_nt: TGTGCCAGCAGTTTAGGACTACCTAGCGGAGGGAGCTCCTACAATGAGCAGTTCTTC
j_call: TRBJ2-1
clone_size: NA
v_call: TRBV28
d_call: TRBD2

cdr3_aa: CASSLYSNQETQYF
cdr3_nt: TGCGCCAGCAGCCTTTACAGTAACCAAGAGACCCAGTACTTC
j_call: TRBJ2-5
clone_size: NA
v_call: TRBV5-1
d_call: NA

cdr3_aa: CASSSGVGTSYEQYF
cdr3_nt: TGCGCCAGCAGCTCGGGGGTTGGCACCTCCTACGAGCAGTACTTC
j_call: TRBJ2-7
clone_size: NA
v_call: TRBV5-1
d_call: NA

cdr3_aa: CASSVGAALTDTQYF
cdr3_nt: TGTGCCAGCAGCGTAGGGGCAGCCCTCACAGATACGCAGTATTTT
j_call: TRBJ2-3
clone_size: NA
v_call: TRBV9
d_call: NA

cdr3_aa: CASSLAWGAIQYF
cdr3_nt: TGTGCCAGCAGTTTGGCGTGGGGAGCGATTCAGTACTTC
j_call: TRBJ2-4
clone_size: NA
v_call: TRBV27
d_call: NA

cdr3_aa: CASSLRDRGGGELFF
cdr3_nt: TGTGCCAGCAGCTTACGTGACAGGGGAGGCGGGGAGCTGTTTTTT
j_call: TRBJ2-2
clone_size: NA
v_call: TRBV7-9
d_call: TRBD1

cdr3_aa: CASSEWATNGGYTF
cdr3_nt: TGTGCCAGCAGTGAGTGGGCGACCAATGGTGGCTACACCTTC
j_call: TRBJ1-2
clone_size: NA
v_call: TRBV6-1
d_call: NA

cdr3_aa: CASSEALQGTGDGYTF
cdr3_nt: TGTGCCAGCAGTGAAGCGCTTCAGGGGACAGGGGATGGCTACACCTTC
j_call: TRBJ1-2
clone_size: NA
v_call: TRBV2
d_call: TRBD1

cdr3_aa: CASSLGPERPNYGYTF
cdr3_nt: TGTGCCAGCAGTTTAGGGCCTGAGCGGCCCAACTATGGCTACACCTTC
j_call: TRBJ1-2
clone_size: NA
v_call: TRBV28
d_call: NA

cdr3_aa: CAIRTTGNNSPLHF
cdr3_nt: TGTGCCATCAGAACGACAGGAAATAATTCACCCCTCCACTTT
j_call: TRBJ1-6
clone_size: NA
v_call: TRBV10-3
d_call: NA

cdr3_aa: CASSFDSHYEQYF
cdr3_nt: TGCGCCAGCAGCTTCGACAGTCACTACGAGCAGTACTTC
j_call: TRBJ2-7
clone_size: NA
v_call: TRBV5-1
d_call: NA

cdr3_aa: CASGTWTEAFF
cdr3_nt: TGCGCCAGCGGTACCTGGACAGAAGCTTTCTTT
j_call: TRBJ1-1
clone_size: NA
v_call: TRBV10-2
d_call: NA

cdr3_aa: CASSSSDRSNYGYTF
cdr3_nt: TGTGCCAGCAGTTCCTCGGACAGATCAAACTATGGCTACACCTTC
j_call: TRBJ1-2
clone_size: few
v_call: TRBV28
d_call: NA

cdr3_aa: CASSGIGGRNEKLFF
cdr3_nt: TGTGCCAGCAGCGGCATCGGGGGGCGAAATGAAAAACTGTTTTTT
j_call: TRBJ1-4
clone_size: NA
v_call: TRBV11-2
d_call: NA

cdr3_aa: CASSYGVPAGANVLTF
cdr3_nt: TGTGCCAGCAGTTACGGGGTACCCGCTGGGGCCAACGTCCTGACTTTC
j_call: TRBJ2-6
clone_size: NA
v_call: TRBV5-4
d_call: NA

cdr3_aa: CASSQTAMNTEAFF
cdr3_nt: TGTGCCAGCTCACAGACAGCTATGAACACTGAAGCTTTCTTT
j_call: TRBJ1-1
clone_size: NA
v_call: TRBV18
d_call: NA

cdr3_aa: CASSHGQVYDSSEAFF
cdr3_nt: TGTGCCAGCTCACATGGACAGGTATATGACAGCTCTGAAGCTTTCTTT
j_call: TRBJ1-1
clone_size: NA
v_call: TRBV18
d_call: TRBD1

cdr3_aa: CASSQDKGGTNTEAFF
cdr3_nt: TGCGCCAGCAGCCAAGATAAGGGGGGGACGAACACTGAAGCTTTCTTT
j_call: TRBJ1-1
clone_size: NA
v_call: TRBV4-1
d_call: NA

cdr3_aa: CASSFRGGRTSTDTQYF
cdr3_nt: TGTGCCAGCAGTTTCCGGGGGGGCCGGACCAGCACAGATACGCAGTATTTT
j_call: TRBJ2-3
clone_size: few
v_call: TRBV27
d_call: TRBD2

cdr3_aa: CASSLESPGGSDTQYF
cdr3_nt: TGTGCCAGCAGCTTAGAGAGTCCGGGAGGTTCAGATACGCAGTATTTT
j_call: TRBJ2-3
clone_size: NA
v_call: TRBV7-9
d_call: TRBD2

cdr3_aa: CASRSGGIGTEAFF
cdr3_nt: TGTGCCAGTAGATCAGGGGGTATAGGCACTGAAGCTTTCTTT
j_call: TRBJ1-1
clone_size: NA
v_call: TRBV19
d_call: TRBD1

cdr3_aa: CASSSRPGTGGYEQYF
cdr3_nt: TGTGCCAGCAGCAGCAGACCCGGGACAGGGGGGTACGAGCAGTACTTC
j_call: TRBJ2-7
clone_size: NA
v_call: TRBV28
d_call: TRBD1

cdr3_aa: CASSQDIGELFF
cdr3_nt: TGTGCCAGCAGCCAAGACATCGGGGAGCTGTTTTTT
j_call: TRBJ2-2
clone_size: NA
v_call: TRBV4-2
d_call: NA

cdr3_aa: CASSIVSGGPGELFF
cdr3_nt: TGTGCCAGTAGTATAGTGTCGGGAGGGCCCGGGGAGCTGTTTTTT
j_call: TRBJ2-2
clone_size: NA
v_call: TRBV19
d_call: TRBD2

cdr3_aa: CASSIQGAGETQYF
cdr3_nt: TGTGCCAGCAGCATACAGGGGGCAGGGGAGACCCAGTACTTC
j_call: TRBJ2-5
clone_size: NA
v_call: TRBV2
d_call: TRBD1

cdr3_aa: CASSPRTGGISRQPQHF
cdr3_nt: TGTGCCAGCAGCCCCCGGACAGGGGGCATAAGTAGACAGCCCCAGCATTTT
j_call: TRBJ1-5
clone_size: once
v_call: TRBV28
d_call: TRBD1

cdr3_aa: CASRTSGGSTDTQYF
cdr3_nt: TGTGCCAGCAGAACTAGCGGGGGAAGCACAGATACGCAGTATTTT
j_call: TRBJ2-3
clone_size: NA
v_call: TRBV6-5
d_call: TRBD2

cdr3_aa: CASSYITRQEETQYF
cdr3_nt: TGTGCCAGCAGTTATATAACGAGACAGGAAGAGACCCAGTACTTC
j_call: TRBJ2-5
clone_size: NA
v_call: TRBV28
d_call: NA

cdr3_aa: CASSPQGGTGAEAFF
cdr3_nt: TGTGCCAGCAGCCCCCAGGGAGGGACAGGGGCTGAAGCTTTCTTT
j_call: TRBJ1-1
clone_size: once
v_call: TRBV2
d_call: TRBD1

cdr3_aa: CASKSGAFPYEQYF
cdr3_nt: TGTGCCAGCAAGAGCGGAGCTTTCCCCTACGAGCAGTACTTC
j_call: TRBJ2-7
clone_size: NA
v_call: TRBV6-5
d_call: NA

cdr3_aa: CASRPEGASYEQYF
cdr3_nt: TGTGCCAGCAGGCCCGAGGGCGCGTCCTACGAGCAGTACTTC
j_call: TRBJ2-7
clone_size: NA
v_call: TRBV6-5
d_call: NA

cdr3_aa: CASRYAGATNEKLFF
cdr3_nt: TGTGCCAGCAGATACGCGGGGGCAACTAATGAAAAACTGTTTTTT
j_call: TRBJ1-4
clone_size: NA
v_call: TRBV27
d_call: NA

cdr3_aa: CASSPRGLNQPQHF
cdr3_nt: TGTGCCAGCAGTCCCAGGGGGTTGAATCAGCCCCAGCATTTT
j_call: TRBJ1-5
clone_size: once
v_call: TRBV6-5
d_call: TRBD1

cdr3_aa: CASSLAGTGVSGNTIYF
cdr3_nt: TGTGCCAGCAGCTTGGCCGGGACAGGGGTCTCTGGAAACACCATATATTTT
j_call: TRBJ1-3
clone_size: NA
v_call: TRBV5-5
d_call: TRBD1

cdr3_aa: CASSQGLRGNEQFF
cdr3_nt: TGCGCCAGCAGCCAGGGACTCCGGGGCAATGAGCAGTTCTTC
j_call: TRBJ2-1
clone_size: NA
v_call: TRBV4-1
d_call: NA

cdr3_aa: CASSVTPTGAGETQYF
cdr3_nt: TGCGCCAGCAGCGTAACGCCAACAGGGGCGGGGGAGACCCAGTACTTC
j_call: TRBJ2-5
clone_size: NA
v_call: TRBV5-1
d_call: NA

cdr3_aa: CASSLLTKLSNQPQHF
cdr3_nt: TGTGCCAGCAGTTTACTGACAAAGCTAAGCAATCAGCCCCAGCATTTT
j_call: TRBJ1-5
clone_size: NA
v_call: TRBV28
d_call: NA

cdr3_aa: CASSLTNRAYEQYF
cdr3_nt: TGCGCCAGCAGCTTGACGAACAGGGCTTACGAGCAGTACTTC
j_call: TRBJ2-7
clone_size: NA
v_call: TRBV5-1
d_call: NA

cdr3_aa: CASSGAGPSYEQYF
cdr3_nt: TGTGCCAGCAGTGGAGCGGGCCCTTCCTACGAGCAGTACTTC
j_call: TRBJ2-7
clone_size: NA
v_call: TRBV25-1
d_call: NA

cdr3_aa: CASSAKLVADTQYF
cdr3_nt: TGTGCCAGCAGCGCTAAACTAGTGGCAGATACGCAGTATTTT
j_call: TRBJ2-3
clone_size: NA
v_call: TRBV7-9
d_call: NA

cdr3_aa: CASQKDRAEETQYF
cdr3_nt: TGCGCCAGCCAAAAGGACAGGGCCGAAGAGACCCAGTACTTC
j_call: TRBJ2-5
clone_size: NA
v_call: TRBV10-1
d_call: TRBD1

cdr3_aa: CASSLRPKGEGNTDTQYF
cdr3_nt: TGCGCCAGCAGCTTACGGCCGAAGGGGGAGGGCAACACAGATACGCAGTATTTT
j_call: TRBJ2-3
clone_size: once
v_call: TRBV5-1
d_call: NA

cdr3_aa: CASSLAGGDTQYF
cdr3_nt: TGTGCCAGCAGCTTAGCCGGCGGGGATACGCAGTATTTT
j_call: TRBJ2-3
clone_size: NA
v_call: TRBV7-8
d_call: NA

cdr3_aa: CASSSRTRSYEQYF
cdr3_nt: TGTGCCAGCAGCTCTAGGACACGCTCCTACGAGCAGTACTTC
j_call: TRBJ2-7
clone_size: NA
v_call: TRBV7-6
d_call: NA

cdr3_aa: CATSSLESNTEAFF
cdr3_nt: TGTGCCACCAGCAGTTTGGAGTCGAACACTGAAGCTTTCTTT
j_call: TRBJ1-1
clone_size: NA
v_call: TRBV15
d_call: NA